This T cell receptor (beta chain) stems from a study of T cells in Graves' hyperthyroidism and ophthalmopathy. Study as a whole: Peripheral blood sampling occurred at initial diagnosis, before any treatment. General study points: Most thyroid clonotypes expanded above 0.001 appeared in blood too.

Template material for amplifying TCR beta CDR3 regions consisted of RNA transcripts. HTBI primers drove first-round RT-PCR of the TCR CDR3. TCRdb used MiXCR to reprocess the multiplex PCR reads, holding one entry per CDR3 protein. Of 200,000 or so distinct CDR3 sequences detected, around 17% appear once; the ten largest clones hold around 52%. In its sample, this clonotype was seen many times. Its specificity is unknown. The CDR3 contains 11 residues. The V end was cut by 7 bases, the J end by 6 bases, with 9 bases between. The germline gives CDR1 SNHLY, CDR2 FYNNEI. The chain carries TRBV2 and TRBJ1-2, with a possible D match to TRBD1 (5 bases). This receptor was taken from a woman aged 45-65 years with Graves' hyperthyroidism. The specimen sequenced was blood. Written as DNA, the CDR3 is TGTGCCAGCACCAGGGTTGATGGCTACACCTTC. This encodes CASTRVDGYTF. The full variable domain, its missing parts supplied by reference TRBV2 and TRBJ1-2, is EPEVTQTPSHQVTQMGQEVILRCVPISNHLYFYWYRQILGQKVEFLVSFYNNEISEKSEIFDDQFSVERPDGSNFTLKIRSTKLEDSAMYFCASTRVDGYTFGSGTRLTVV.